This TCR beta chain was recovered during a study of shared clonotypes between healthy human individuals. Study-level results: Clonotype sharing across a few donors was observed for 4% to 5.5% of naive CD4 clonotypes.

The CDR3 loop spans 17 amino acids. Germline V lookup: CDR1 SGHVS, CDR2 FQNEAQ. J lost 4 bases, V lost 2 bases, and 5 bases had no gene match. Sequenced by immunoSEQ multiplex PCR; TCRdb stores in-frame clones only, minus some. The table records around 980,000 clones, 75% to 85% of them present only once. This clone was found once. Its target is not known. The chain carries TRBV7-8 and TRBJ2-5; 15 positions match TRBD2. This clonotype was sampled from a man aged 18 to 30 in good health. Some clones in this sample may be carry-over from other donors' samples. The sample was memory CD4+ T cells from PBMCs. Documented subset: CD45RA-negative fraction. CDR3 sequence: CASSLRTSGRAAETQYF. CDR3 nucleotides: TGTGCCAGCAGCTTAAGGACTAGCGGGAGGGCCGCAGAGACCCAGTACTTC.